The TCR beta chain described here comes from a study of control samples from healthy donors and cancer patients. Only in-frame clones appear in the TCRdb table, and some are missing; sequencing was by immunoSEQ multiplex PCR. The sample yields some 130,000 clones, roughly nine tenths seen once. What was sequenced was blood. The receptor was isolated from a woman aged 30 to 39 in good health.

The DNA for the CDR3 is TGTGCCAGCAGCCAACTAGCAGAGGCAGATACGCAGTATTTT. Its protein is CASSQLAEADTQYF. This chain joins TRBV3-1 (or the pseudogene TRBV3-2) and TRBJ2-3; weak D call: TRBD2 (5 bases). Trimming stripped 2 bases from V and 4 bases from J, with 10 bases between. The germline V gene encodes CDR1 LGHDT and CDR2 YNNKEL (reference sequence). This CDR3 contains 14 residues.